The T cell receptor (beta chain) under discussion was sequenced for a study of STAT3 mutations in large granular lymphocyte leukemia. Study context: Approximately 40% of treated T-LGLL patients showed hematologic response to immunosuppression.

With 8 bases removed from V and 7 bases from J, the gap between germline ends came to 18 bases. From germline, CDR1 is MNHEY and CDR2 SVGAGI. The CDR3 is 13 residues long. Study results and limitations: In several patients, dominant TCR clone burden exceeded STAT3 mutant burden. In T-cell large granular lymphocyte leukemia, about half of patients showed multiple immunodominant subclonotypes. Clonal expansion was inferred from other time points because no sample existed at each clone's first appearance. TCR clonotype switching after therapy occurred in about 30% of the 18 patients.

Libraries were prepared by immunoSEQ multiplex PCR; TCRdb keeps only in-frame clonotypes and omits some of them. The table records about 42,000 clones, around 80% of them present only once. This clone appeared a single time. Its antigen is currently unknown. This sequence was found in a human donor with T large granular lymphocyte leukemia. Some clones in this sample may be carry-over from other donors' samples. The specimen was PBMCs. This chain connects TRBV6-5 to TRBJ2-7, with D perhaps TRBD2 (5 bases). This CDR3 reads CASRSGRSGEQYV. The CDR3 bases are TGTGCCAGCCGATCGGGTCGTTCGGGGGAGCAGTACGTC.